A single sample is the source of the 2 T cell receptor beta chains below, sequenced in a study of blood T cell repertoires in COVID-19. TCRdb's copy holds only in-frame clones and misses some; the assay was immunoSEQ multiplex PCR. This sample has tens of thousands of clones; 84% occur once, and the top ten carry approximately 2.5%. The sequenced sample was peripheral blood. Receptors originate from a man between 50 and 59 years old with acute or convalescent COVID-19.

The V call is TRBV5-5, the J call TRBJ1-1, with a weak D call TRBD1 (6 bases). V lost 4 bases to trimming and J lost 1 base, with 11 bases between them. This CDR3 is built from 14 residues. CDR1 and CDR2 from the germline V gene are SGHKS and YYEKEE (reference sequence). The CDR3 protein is CASSPGQTNTEAFF. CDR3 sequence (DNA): TGTGCCAGCAGCCCCGGACAGACGAACACTGAAGCTTTCTTT.

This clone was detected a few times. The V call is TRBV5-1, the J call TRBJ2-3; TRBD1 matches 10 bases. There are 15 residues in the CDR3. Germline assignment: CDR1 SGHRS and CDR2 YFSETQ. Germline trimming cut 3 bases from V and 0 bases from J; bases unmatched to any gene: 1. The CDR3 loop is CASSSGQGSTDTQYF. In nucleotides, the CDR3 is TGCGCCAGCAGCTCGGGACAGGGGAGCACAGATACGCAGTATTTT.